The 26 T cell receptor beta chains listed next were all sequenced from one sample in a study of cytomegalovirus exposure and HLA in healthy donors. Sequencing used immunoSEQ multiplex PCR; TCRdb keeps in-frame clones, though not all of them. The table shows about 360,000 clones, with roughly 89% occurring only once. The sequenced material came from PBMCs. The receptors derive from a woman between 18 and 30 years old in good health and CMV-seronegative.

This clone was seen a handful of times. This rearrangement joins TRBV18 to TRBJ1-6; D gene unclear. From germline, CDR1 is KGHSH and CDR2 LQKENI. Between the trimmed V and J ends, which lost 0 bases and 7 bases, there was a span of 7 bases. The CDR3 spans 14 residues. The CDR3 bases are TGTGCCAGCTCACCACCGAAGCCCAATTCACCCCTCCACTTT. Its translation is CASSPPKPNSPLHF.

CDR3 loop: CASGGREGGGYTF. In nucleotides, the CDR3 is TGTGCCAGCGGCGGCAGGGAGGGCGGTGGCTACACCTTC. The chain recombines TRBV19 with TRBJ1-2; D possibly corresponds to TRBD1 (5 bases). The germline V gene has CDR1 LNHDA and CDR2 SQIVND (reference sequence). The length of the CDR3 is 13 residues. The V and J ends lost 9 bases and 7 bases respectively, with 18 bases between them.

The V call is TRBV5-8, the J call TRBJ1-1; 8 bases fit TRBD1. This CDR3 comprises 16 residues. The ends lost 4 bases at V and 4 bases at J; junction bases unmatched: 12. Germline CDR1 reads SGHTS; CDR2 reads YDEGEE. CDR3 region: CASSAPAGGSSTEAFF. The CDR3 coding sequence is TGTGCCAGCAGCGCGCCGGCAGGGGGCTCGAGCACTGAAGCTTTCTTT.

The chain has TRBV30 and TRBJ1-2; D might be TRBD1 (5 bases). The CDR3 has 13 amino acids. Trimming cost V 1 base and J 8 bases, with 14 bases left between them. CDR1 and CDR2 from the germline V gene are GTSNPN and SVGIG (reference sequence). CDR3 region: CAWSDTGLGGYTF. CDR3 DNA sequence: TGTGCCTGGAGTGATACAGGCCTTGGGGGCTACACCTTC.

V gene TRBV11-3 combines with J gene TRBJ2-7; 8 nucleotides line up with TRBD2. The V gene end was trimmed by 3 bases and the J gene end by 3 bases; junction bases not matched to a gene: 1. Germline loops: CDR1 SGHNT, CDR2 YENEEA. The CDR3 runs 13 residues. The CDR3 DNA is TGTGCCAGCAGCTTCCGGGAGGGCTACGAGCAGTACTTC. Encoded protein: CASSFREGYEQYF.

The V call is TRBV29-1, the J call TRBJ2-5; perhaps TRBD2 as D (5 bases). The CDR3 is 14 amino acids. CDR1 and CDR2 from the germline V gene are SQVTM and ANQGSEA. The germline V and J ends were trimmed by 6 bases and 0 bases, with 14 bases remaining between them. The CDR3 spells CSVRGTTYQETQYF. The CDR3 DNA reads TGCAGCGTCCGGGGAACGACTTACCAAGAGACCCAGTACTTC.

This clone appeared many times. DNA for the CDR3: TGTGCCACCAGCAACCACCTCCAGGTCTATGGCTACACCTTC. Its protein is CATSNHLQVYGYTF. The V call is TRBV15, the J call TRBJ1-2; D gene unclear. The germline V and J ends were trimmed by 4 bases and 4 bases, with 13 bases remaining between them. This CDR3 is 14 amino acids long. From germline, CDR1 is LNHNV and CDR2 YYDKDF (reference sequence).

In this sample, this clone turned up once. V gene TRBV11-2 combines with J gene TRBJ1-1; TRBD1 agrees at 7 bases. Germline values: CDR1 SGHAT, CDR2 FQNNGV. Losses at the gene ends were 3 bases for V and 2 bases for J; bases not matched to a gene: 3. The CDR3 is 14 amino acids. In nucleotides, the CDR3 is TGTGCCAGCAGCTTCGGGACAGCAAACACTGAAGCTTTCTTT. Residues: CASSFGTANTEAFF.

The V gene is TRBV5-1, the J gene TRBJ1-1; TRBD1 aligns across 9 bases. The CDR3 runs to 14 residues. CDR1 and CDR2 from the germline V gene are SGHRS and YFSETQ. Germline trimming cut 4 bases from V and 5 bases from J; bases unmatched to any gene: 6. The CDR3 protein is CASSHQGQGTEAFF. CDR3 in DNA: TGCGCCAGCAGCCATCAGGGACAGGGTACTGAAGCTTTCTTT.

The chain joins TRBV5-1 to TRBJ2-5; 10 positions agree with TRBD2. Germline V gene sequence: CDR1 SGHRS, CDR2 YFSETQ. The V gene end was trimmed by 0 bases and the J gene end by 4 bases; junction bases not matched to a gene: 6. CDR3 length: 16 amino acids. This chain's CDR3 is CASSLAGTSETETQYF. Here the CDR3 DNA reads TGCGCCAGCAGCTTGGCCGGGACTAGCGAGACAGAGACCCAGTACTTC.

V gene TRBV2 combines with J gene TRBJ2-1; no clear D. The CDR3 contains 14 residues. V lost 5 bases and J 0 bases, leaving 8 bases between the germline ends. Germline CDR1 SNHLY, CDR2 FYNNEI. The CDR3: CASSYRSSYNEQFF. CDR3 coding DNA: TGTGCCAGCAGTTACCGGAGCTCCTACAATGAGCAGTTCTTC.

The V gene is TRBV25-1, the J gene TRBJ2-3, with 7 bases fitting TRBD1. The CDR3 covers 13 residues. Germline V gene data show CDR1 as MGHDK and CDR2 as SYGVNS. The ends lost 3 bases at V and 7 bases at J; junction bases unmatched: 4. In DNA, the CDR3 is TGTGCCAGCAGTGATGAGGGGGCGAATACGCAGTATTTT. Protein sequence: CASSDEGANTQYF. The complete variable domain, with remaining parts taken from reference TRBV25-1 and TRBJ2-3, reads EADIYQTPRYLVIGTGKKITLECSQTMGHDKMYWYQQDPGMELHLIHYSYGVNSTEKGDLSSESTVSRIRTEHFPLTLESARPSHTSQYLCASSDEGANTQYFGPGTRLTVL.

This chain joins TRBV6-1 and TRBJ1-5; the match to TRBD1 covers 10 bases. This CDR3 has 14 amino acids. V dropped 3 bases and J dropped 6; count of bases not matched to a gene: 2. In germline, CDR1 is MNHNS, CDR2 SASEGT. The CDR3 is CASSETGGGQPQHF. CDR3 coding DNA: TGTGCCAGCAGTGAGACAGGGGGCGGTCAGCCCCAGCATTTT.

J is TRBJ2-2 and V is TRBV11-2; 14 bases are a match to TRBD2. The CDR3 spans 19 residues. Germline values: CDR1 SGHAT, CDR2 FQNNGV. J was trimmed by 5 bases and V by 5 bases; bases with no gene match: 13. The CDR3 spells CASSLGTSGRRSFTGELFF. DNA for the CDR3: TGTGCCAGCAGCCTCGGGACTAGCGGGAGACGATCATTTACCGGGGAGCTGTTTTTT.

V usage is TRBV28 and J usage is TRBJ2-3; the match to TRBD2 covers 7 bases. CDR1 is MDHEN and CDR2 is SYDVKM in the germline V gene. J lost 3 bases, V lost 2 bases, and 11 bases had no gene match. CDR3 length: 17 amino acids. CDR3 DNA sequence: TGTGCCAGCAGTTTACCCTCGGCGGGGGTGCGTACAGATACGCAGTATTTT. It translates to CASSLPSAGVRTDTQYF.

V is TRBV7-2 and J is TRBJ2-7; 9 positions agree with TRBD1. The CDR3 sequence is 18 residues long. The ends lost 5 bases at V and 0 bases at J; junction bases unmatched: 14. Germline CDR1 SGHTA, CDR2 FQGNSA. This CDR3 is CASSLLDMGTGSSYEQYF. CDR3 in DNA: TGTGCCAGCAGCCTCCTGGACATGGGGACAGGGAGCTCCTACGAGCAGTACTTC.

The rearrangement uses TRBV10-1 and TRBJ1-1; D gene uncertain. Germline V gene sequence: CDR1 WNHNN, CDR2 SYGVQD (reference sequence). Trimming shortened V by 0 bases and J by 2 bases, and 4 bases separated the two germline ends. The CDR3 loop spans 13 amino acids. In nucleotides, the CDR3 is TGCGCCAGCAGTGAGTCACTTAACACTGAAGCTTTCTTT. Its translation: CASSESLNTEAFF.

The chain employs TRBV5-6 and TRBJ2-1; 7 bases map to TRBD1. This CDR3 is 14 amino acids long. From germline, CDR1 is SGHDT and CDR2 YYEEEE. V gave up 1 base and J gave up 2 bases; unmatched junction bases: 0. In DNA form, the CDR3 reads TGTGCCAGCAGCTTGACAGGGGCCTACAATGAGCAGTTCTTC. Residues: CASSLTGAYNEQFF.

The CDR3: CASSTTGTGGTEAFF. The CDR3 DNA follows: TGTGCCAGCAGCACCACCGGGACAGGGGGCACTGAAGCTTTCTTT. The chain links TRBV5-6 to TRBJ1-1; 11 bases line up with TRBD1. CDR3 size: 15 residues. The germline V gene has CDR1 SGHDT and CDR2 YYEEEE. V lost 4 bases to trimming and J lost 4 bases; unmatched junction nucleotides: 6. Full variable domain (outside the CDR3, taken from reference TRBV5-6 and TRBJ1-1): DAGVTQSPTHLIKTRGQQVTLRCSPKSGHDTVSWYQQALGQGPQFIFQYYEEEERQRGNFPDRFSGHQFPNYSSELNVNALLLGDSALYLCASSTTGTGGTEAFFGQGTRLTVV.

V gene TRBV5-1 combines with J gene TRBJ2-5, with D maybe TRBD1 (6 bases). The CDR3 is 14 residues long. Per germline, CDR1 SGHRS and CDR2 YFSETQ. V dropped 0 bases and J dropped 3 bases, with 9 bases sitting between them. This chain's CDR3 is CASSLAGAKETQYF. CDR3 DNA sequence: TGCGCCAGCAGCTTGGCAGGGGCTAAAGAGACCCAGTACTTC.

This clone has just one count. The genes are TRBV19 and TRBJ1-1; D unresolved. Trimming removed 9 bases at V and 1 base at J, with 12 bases between. This CDR3 region has 13 residues. Germline lookup yields CDR1 LNHDA and CDR2 SQIVND (reference sequence). The CDR3 region is CASTTIRNTEAFF. In DNA, the CDR3 is TGTGCCAGCACCACTATCCGGAACACTGAAGCTTTCTTT.

This chain links TRBV19 with TRBJ1-5; TRBD1 agrees at 9 bases. CDR3 length: 14 residues. The ends lost 6 bases at V and 6 bases at J; junction bases unmatched: 6. CDR1 LNHDA and CDR2 SQIVND come from the germline V gene (reference sequence). This chain's CDR3 is CASRQGAVGQPQHF. The CDR3 DNA sequence: TGTGCCAGTAGACAGGGGGCTGTGGGTCAGCCCCAGCATTTT.

The chain has TRBV5-1 and TRBJ2-7; the match to TRBD2 covers 12 bases. CDR1 and CDR2 from the germline V gene are SGHRS and YFSETQ. The junction had 5 bases not matched to a gene; V was cut back by 0 bases and J by 7 bases. The CDR3 extends over 15 amino acids. The CDR3 DNA follows: TGCGCCAGCAGCTTGGGACTAGCGGGAGCCGGGGAGCAGTACTTC. It yields the protein CASSLGLAGAGEQYF. The full variable domain, completed using reference TRBV5-1 and TRBJ2-7, is KAGVTQTPRYLIKTRGQQVTLSCSPISGHRSVSWYQQTPGQGLQFLFEYFSETQRNKGNFPGRFSGRQFSNSRSEMNVSTLELGDSALYLCASSLGLAGAGEQYFGPGTRLTVT.

J is TRBJ2-1 and V is TRBV2; 9 bases agree with TRBD2. The CDR3 covers 14 residues. The ends lost 8 bases at V and 6 bases at J; junction bases unmatched: 8. Germline CDR1 SNHLY, CDR2 FYNNEI. The CDR3 bases are TGTGCCAGCGCCGGGACTAGCCTCCCCAATGAGCAGTTCTTC. Translation gives CASAGTSLPNEQFF.

This rearrangement joins TRBV5-1 to TRBJ2-5; D unresolved. V lost 6 bases and J 5 bases, leaving 8 bases between the germline ends. CDR1 is SGHRS, CDR2 YFSETQ, per germline. The CDR3 spans 11 residues. CDR3 protein: CASNMLETQYF. CDR3 bases: TGCGCCAGCAACATGTTGGAGACCCAGTACTTC.

This clone was seen just once. This rearrangement joins TRBV7-9 to TRBJ2-7; the D gene is possibly TRBD2 (6 bases). V was pared by 3 bases and J by 0 bases, with 12 bases between. Per the germline V gene, CDR1 is SEHNR and CDR2 is FQNEAQ (reference sequence). CDR3 length: 15 amino acids. The CDR3 DNA reads as TGTGCCAGCAGCTTCTTGGGGGGACGCTCCTACGAGCAGTACTTC. It codes for CASSFLGGRSYEQYF.